Listed below are T cell receptor beta chains from one sample, sequenced in a study of T-cell reconstitution after alpha-beta-depleted transplantation in children. In TCRdb, the PCR reads were re-called with MiXCR into one record per CDR3 protein. The top ten hold around 6.1% of the sample, which has some 530,000 distinct CDR3 sequences, around 13% seen once. The sequenced sample was PBMCs from the stem cell graft donor, obtained from the stem cell graft. The receptor source for this set is a human donor who donated a stem cell graft to a child with combined immunodeficiency. CDR3s include the opening cysteine and the closing phenylalanine or tryptophan. The size of a clone is reported for some rows only, either as once, few or many, or as a class for expanded clones.

>many|TRBV7-2|16|TRBJ2-2
CASSLRASQMSGELFF
>many|TRBV15|15|TRBJ2-1
CATSRDMAGGNEQFF
>many|TRBV3-1|17|TRBJ2-7
CASSPATSGAHGDEQYF
>many|TRBV24-1|15|TRBJ2-5
CATSESGEDQETQYF
>-|TRBV29-1|14|TRBJ1-2
CSAEGGPERRGYTF
>-|TRBV20-1|16|TRBJ2-1
CSAPPSGTGGRNEQFF
>many|TRBV10-3|16|TRBJ2-5
CAIGFSPSGSRETQYF
>many|TRBV15|14|TRBJ2-7
CATSRVLTAYEQYF
>-|TRBV7-8|15|TRBJ1-6
CASSLNSDYNSPLHF
>many|TRBV7-9|15|TRBJ2-3
CASSPGTSATDTQYF
>few|TRBV2|13|TRBJ1-2
CASAGDRGQGYTF
>many|TRBV7-9|11|TRBJ1-5
CASGRDGPQHF
>many|TRBV12-3/TRBV12-4|14|TRBJ1-1
CASSLDRGNTEAFF
>-|TRBV3-1|16|TRBJ1-1
CASSQDIAGANTEAFF
>many|TRBV7-2|12|TRBJ1-1
CASSFPNTEAFF